What follows describes a single T cell receptor (beta chain). Its binding antigen is unknown. Qualities for individual bases were not recorded, and no much larger clone is one base off. The sample belongs to a study of beta chain features in type 1 diabetes (dated by TCRdb to between 2017 and 2018). For the study in its entirety: Patients and healthy donors did not differ in mean age, gender distribution, total cell number or subset yield. Naive and central memory subsets were obtained from all 30 or so donors, but regulatory and stem cell-like memory subsets were isolated from only 8 patients and roughly eight healthy donors. Across all samples, fewer than 110,000,000 sorted cells were examined, and cell number per subset correlated strongly with RNA yield. The study compared TCRB repertoires of sorted circulating CD4+ T cell subsets between recently diagnosed type 1 diabetes patients and matched healthy donors.

The germline V gene sets CDR1 to SQVTM and CDR2 to ANQGSEA. Trimming at the junction amounts to 7 bases on V and 4 bases on J, and the germline ends lie 19 bases apart. The CDR3 covers 14 residues, taking in both the cysteine and the phenylalanine. Only CDR3 DNA remains: 42 bases, in frame from the first base. A single peripheral blood draw of around 100 mL on average was collected from each donor into heparinised tubes. A BD FACSAria II and a panel including CD45RO, CCR7, CD25, CD127, CD95 and CD27 were used to sort naive, central memory, regulatory and stem cell-like memory CD4+ T cells. Purity was above 98% for every sorted population. PBMCs were separated immediately by Lymphoprep density gradient centrifugation and were stained directly, without being cultured. Samples were stained and sorted in pairs, with one healthy donor and one patient per experiment, so that batch effects were minimized.

The High Capacity cDNA Reverse Transcription Kit was used to reverse transcribe all of the isolated RNA, meaning that expressed TCRB transcripts were what got sequenced. Deep immunoSEQ sequencing was applied to naive, central memory and regulatory T cell samples, giving an average of about 3.8 million total reads per sample. After sorted cells were lysed in RLT buffer, RNA was extracted with DNase-treated RNeasy Micro or Mini kits, with the choice depending on cell number. To prevent cross-contamination, every cell subset was processed on its own, while patient and healthy donor samples were processed together. The immunoSEQ multiplex PCR was used to amplify TCRB sequences from cDNA, generating 87-bp fragments that spanned the CDR3 region. Amplicons were sequenced on the Illumina HiSeq platform. The paper's data handling went like this. PCR bias was corrected computationally using synthetic template baselines, and reads within Hamming distance 2 were collapsed, with unmergeable singletons discarded. Reads were aligned against IMGT so that V, D and J genes, CDR3 length and insertions or deletions at six rearrangement sites could be assigned. Within each subset, clonotype counts were normalized to sorted cell number, after which true diversity and Gini coefficients were computed with the tcR R package. The overlap coefficient, calculated on TCRB nucleotide sequences, was used to measure repertoire sharing. Out-of-frame TCRB sequences from naive cells were analyzed as a proxy for the pre-selection repertoire. The immuneACCESS repertoire file appears here via TCRdb, limited to in-frame rearrangements. These files lack a portion of the clones; in checked studies, under half of the deficit traces to unresolved V genes, and the cause of the others is not known. V and J calls and clone size are those listed in that table; D and trimming were worked out from the DNA. The sample records approximately 250,000 clones, around 10% of which are singletons. Of the sample, just under 0.035% falls within the top ten clones.

Paper-wide results and their limitations: Because the HLA sub-analyses included only small numbers of individuals, any influence of HLA type on TCRB rearrangement was left unresolved. Naive, central memory and regulatory TCRB repertoires appeared more similar among patients than among healthy donors. At VDJ recombination sites, type 1 diabetes patients had fewer insertions and more deleted nucleotides, which implies abnormalities in thymic rearrangement. Because cDNA was sequenced instead of genomic DNA, highly expressing activated cells could be over-represented, though the groups showed no difference in activation or CD3 levels. In all four CD4+ subsets, TCRB CDR3 length was moderately but significantly shorter in type 1 diabetes patients. PCR may preferentially amplify shorter templates, but because patient and control samples were amplified and corrected together, any resulting skew would affect both groups equally.

The receptor was derived from a woman between 18 and 29 years old in good health. The sample consisted of naive CD4+ T cells from blood. The sample's cell subset or site, from its label and the paper: true naive CD4+ T cells. The rearrangement joined TRBV29-1 to TRBJ1-1; TRBD1 might be the D gene, on 5 matching bases. The CDR3 protein is CSALRGTGITEAFF. The DNA is TGCAGCGCCCTCCGCGGGACGGGTATCACTGAAGCTTTCTTT.